These 14 T cell receptor beta chains were all obtained from the same sample, sequenced in a study of blood T cell repertoires in COVID-19. TCRdb keeps only in-frame clones here, not all; method: immunoSEQ multiplex PCR. The table has roughly 220,000 clones, 80% to 90% seen once. Sequencing was performed on peripheral blood. Receptor source: a man between 25 and 39 years old with active or convalescent COVID-19.

The chain is built from TRBV5-1 and TRBJ2-7, with a possible D match to TRBD2 (6 bases). Germline loops: CDR1 SGHRS, CDR2 YFSETQ. Between the trimmed V and J ends, which lost 4 bases and 7 bases, there was a span of 18 bases. This CDR3 has 14 residues. CDR3 in amino acids: CASSESWGGGEQYF. DNA of the CDR3: TGCGCCAGCAGCGAGAGTTGGGGTGGAGGGGAGCAGTACTTC.

This sequence joins TRBV11-3 and TRBJ2-3, with 10 bases lining up with TRBD1. Germline lookup yields CDR1 SGHNT and CDR2 YENEEA. V dropped 5 bases and J dropped 1; count of bases not matched to a gene: 3. This CDR3 has 15 residues. The CDR3 is CASSPGQGGTDTQYF. As DNA, the CDR3 is TGTGCCAGCAGCCCCGGACAGGGGGGCACAGATACGCAGTATTTT.

The gene calls are TRBV19 and TRBJ1-3; 7 positions agree with TRBD1. Germline trimming cut 8 bases from V and 0 bases from J; bases unmatched to any gene: 10. The germline V gene encodes CDR1 LNHDA and CDR2 SQIVND (reference sequence). The CDR3 length is 16 residues. The CDR3 DNA reads as TGTGCCAGTCAAGCGGACAGGATGATCTCTGGAAACACCATATATTTT. Translating gives CASQADRMISGNTIYF.

This clone was seen only once. This chain connects TRBV5-6 to TRBJ1-2, with 7 bases lining up with TRBD1. V trimming: 0 bases; J trimming: 3 bases; junction bases outside the gene matches: 8. The CDR3 contains 16 residues. The germline CDR1 and CDR2 sequences are SGHDT and YYEEEE. CDR3 sequence (DNA): TGTGCCAGCAGCTTGGTCGGGACAGTGCCTGACTATGGCTACACCTTC. Translating it yields CASSLVGTVPDYGYTF.

This CDR3 is CASSPSIGQGATEAFF. Here the CDR3 DNA reads TGCGCCAGCAGCCCGTCGATTGGACAGGGGGCCACTGAAGCTTTCTTT. The chain is built from TRBV5-1 and TRBJ1-1, with 11 positions matching TRBD1. The CDR3 runs 16 residues. CDR1 and CDR2 (germline): SGHRS, YFSETQ. After removal of 4 bases from V and 4 bases from J, the junction contained 9 bases not matched to a gene.

This clone was seen only a few times. This chain joins TRBV28 and TRBJ1-5; D unresolved. V lost 7 bases, J lost 1 base, and 17 bases lay in between. Germline-derived CDR1 and CDR2 are MDHEN and SYDVKM. There are 16 residues in the CDR3. The CDR3 is CASTQLRGVSNQPQHF. The CDR3 region has the DNA TGTGCCAGCACCCAACTACGGGGAGTGAGCAATCAGCCCCAGCATTTT.

This clone has only one observation. V gene TRBV7-9 combines with J gene TRBJ2-5, with D maybe TRBD2 (6 bases). This CDR3 is 15 amino acids long. Germline V gives CDR1 SEHNR, CDR2 FQNEAQ (reference sequence). Deletions cut 5 bases from V and 5 bases from J, with 18 bases between. In nucleotides, the CDR3 is TGTGCCAGCAGCCAACGGCGGGAAGGACGCGAGACCCAGTACTTC. Protein product: CASSQRREGRETQYF.

The chain joins TRBV11-2 to TRBJ1-2, with a possible D match to TRBD1 (6 bases). CDR1 and CDR2 (germline): SGHAT, FQNNGV. V was shortened by 5 bases and J by 5 bases, with 15 bases between the two germline ends. The CDR3 has 14 amino acids. The CDR3 spells CASSRSTGLYGYTF. The CDR3 DNA sequence: TGTGCCAGCAGCAGATCGACAGGCCTGTATGGCTACACCTTC. Full variable domain (outside the CDR3, taken from reference TRBV11-2 and TRBJ1-2): EAGVAQSPRYKIIEKRQSVAFWCNPISGHATLYWYQQILGQGPKLLIQFQNNGVVDDSQLPKDRFSAERLKGVDSTLKIQPAKLEDSAVYLCASSRSTGLYGYTFGSGTRLTVV.

V usage is TRBV7-2 and J usage is TRBJ2-1; D not resolved. The CDR3 sequence is 15 residues long. V dropped 6 bases and J dropped 3 bases, with 15 bases sitting between them. Germline V gene sequence: CDR1 SGHTA, CDR2 FQGNSA. DNA for the CDR3: TGTGCCAGCAGTTTCGGCGGCGGCGGCTACAATGAGCAGTTCTTC. Protein product: CASSFGGGGYNEQFF.

The gene calls are TRBV7-2 and TRBJ2-3, with D maybe TRBD1 (5 bases). The CDR3 is 15 amino acids. The germline gives CDR1 SGHTA, CDR2 FQGNSA. Trimming shortened V by 8 bases and J by 6 bases, and 21 bases separated the two germline ends. The CDR3 coding sequence is TGTGCCAGCGGAATTTTCAAGGGGTTTGCGGATACGCAGTATTTT. It is translated as CASGIFKGFADTQYF.

The chain joins TRBV9 to TRBJ2-3; TRBD1 is a possible D gene (6 bases). The CDR3 is 16 residues long. The germline V gene encodes CDR1 SGDLS and CDR2 YYNGEE. With 3 bases removed from V and 4 bases from J, the gap between germline ends came to 18 bases. DNA of the CDR3: TGTGCCAGCAGCGGTGAGGGGACACCACCGGCAGATACGCAGTATTTT. This codes for CASSGEGTPPADTQYF.

This rearrangement joins TRBV10-3 to TRBJ2-7; 8 nucleotides match TRBD2. The J segment lost 9 bases and the V segment lost 2 bases, leaving 15 bases of the junction unmatched. Per the germline V gene, CDR1 is ENHRY and CDR2 is SYGVKD. The CDR3 totals 16 residues. The CDR3 loop reads CAISETRGSGGPRQYF. DNA of the CDR3: TGTGCCATCAGTGAGACAAGGGGGTCGGGAGGGCCAAGGCAGTACTTC.

V usage is TRBV2 and J usage is TRBJ2-3; D might be TRBD2 (5 bases). The CDR3 has 14 amino acids. With 4 bases removed from V and 5 bases from J, the gap between germline ends came to 13 bases. Germline lookup yields CDR1 SNHLY and CDR2 FYNNEI. The DNA for the CDR3 is TGTGCCAGCAGTGCTGAGAGGGCCGAAGATACGCAGTATTTT. Translating it yields CASSAERAEDTQYF.

The CDR3 nucleotides read TGTGCCAGCAGTTTCCTGGGGATGGGGAGAGCTAACTATGGCTACACCTTC. Its translation: CASSFLGMGRANYGYTF. The J gene is TRBJ1-2, the V gene TRBV28; D not resolved. The CDR3 consists of 17 residues. Germline V lookup: CDR1 MDHEN, CDR2 SYDVKM. Trimming shortened V by 3 bases and J by 0 bases, and 17 bases separated the two germline ends.